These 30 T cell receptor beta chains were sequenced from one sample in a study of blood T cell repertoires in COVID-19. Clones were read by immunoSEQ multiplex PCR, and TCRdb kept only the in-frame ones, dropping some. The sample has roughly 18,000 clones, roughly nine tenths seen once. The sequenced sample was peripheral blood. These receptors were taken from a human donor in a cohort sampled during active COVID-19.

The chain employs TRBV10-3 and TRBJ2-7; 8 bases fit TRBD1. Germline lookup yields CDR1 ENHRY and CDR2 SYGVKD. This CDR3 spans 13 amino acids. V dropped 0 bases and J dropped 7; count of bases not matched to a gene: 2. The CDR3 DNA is TGTGCCATCAGTGAGTCGAACAGGGGGGAGCAGTACGTC. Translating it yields CAISESNRGEQYV.

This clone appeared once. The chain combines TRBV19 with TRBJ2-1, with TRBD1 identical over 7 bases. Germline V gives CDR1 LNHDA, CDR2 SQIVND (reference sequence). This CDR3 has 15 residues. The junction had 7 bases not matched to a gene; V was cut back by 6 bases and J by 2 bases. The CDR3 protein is CASRPTGIAYNEQFF. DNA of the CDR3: TGTGCCAGTAGGCCGACAGGGATAGCCTACAATGAGCAGTTCTTC.

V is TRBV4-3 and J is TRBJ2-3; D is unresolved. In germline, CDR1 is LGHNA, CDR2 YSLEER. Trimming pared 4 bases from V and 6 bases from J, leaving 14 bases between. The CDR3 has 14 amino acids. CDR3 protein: CASSPADGADTQYF. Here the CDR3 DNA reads TGCGCCAGCAGCCCCGCCGACGGAGCCGATACGCAGTATTTT.

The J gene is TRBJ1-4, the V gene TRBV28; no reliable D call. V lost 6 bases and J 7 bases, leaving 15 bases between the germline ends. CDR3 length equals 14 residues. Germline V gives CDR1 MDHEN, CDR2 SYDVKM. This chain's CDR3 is CASRPLEVGEKLFF. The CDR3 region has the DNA TGTGCCAGCAGGCCGTTAGAGGTCGGTGAAAAACTGTTTTTT.

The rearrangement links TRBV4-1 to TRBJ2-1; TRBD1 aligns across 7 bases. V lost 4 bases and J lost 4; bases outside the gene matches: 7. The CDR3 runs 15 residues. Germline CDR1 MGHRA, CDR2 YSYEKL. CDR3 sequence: CASSPRTGTYNEQFF. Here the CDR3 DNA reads TGCGCCAGCAGCCCTCGGACAGGTACTTACAATGAGCAGTTCTTC.

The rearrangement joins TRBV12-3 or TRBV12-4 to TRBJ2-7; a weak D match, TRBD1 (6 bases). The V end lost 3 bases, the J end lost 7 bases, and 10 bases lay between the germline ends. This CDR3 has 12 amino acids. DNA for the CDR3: TGTGCCAGCAGTTTCCTTCAGGGGGAGCAGTACGTC. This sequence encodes CASSFLQGEQYV.

In DNA form, the CDR3 reads TGTGCCACCAGTTGGGGGAGGGCTGGTAGCACTGAAGCTTTCTTT. Translated, it gives CATSWGRAGSTEAFF. This chain uses TRBV15 with TRBJ1-1; possibly TRBD1 for D (5 bases). The CDR3 sequence is 15 residues long. V shed 6 bases and J shed 4 bases, with 18 bases lying between them. Germline V gene data show CDR1 as LNHNV and CDR2 as YYDKDF (reference sequence).

The CDR3 DNA sequence: TGTGCCAGCTTCCCAAATCTAGGGGGTGTCAATGAGCAGTTCTTC. It specifies CASFPNLGGVNEQFF. The chain has TRBV18 and TRBJ2-1; the D gene is possibly TRBD1 (6 bases). Between the trimmed V and J ends, which lost 7 bases and 6 bases, there was a span of 19 bases. The length of the CDR3 is 15 residues. Germline assignment: CDR1 KGHSH and CDR2 LQKENI.

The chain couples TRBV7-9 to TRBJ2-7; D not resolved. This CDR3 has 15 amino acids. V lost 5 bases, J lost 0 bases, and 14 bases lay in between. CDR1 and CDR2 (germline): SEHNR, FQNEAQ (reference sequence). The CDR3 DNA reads TGTGCCAGCAGCCCCCCCCTTGTATCCTCCTACGAGCAGTACTTC. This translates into CASSPPLVSSYEQYF.

CDR3 in DNA: TGTGCCAGCAGCCAAAACAGGCCAGGTGAGCAGTTCTTC. Its protein is CASSQNRPGEQFF. V usage is TRBV6-2 or TRBV6-3 and J usage is TRBJ2-1; D may be TRBD1 (5 bases). CDR3 length: 13 amino acids. Germline CDR1 and CDR2: MNHEY and SVGEGT. The V and J ends lost 6 bases and 9 bases respectively, with 15 bases between them.

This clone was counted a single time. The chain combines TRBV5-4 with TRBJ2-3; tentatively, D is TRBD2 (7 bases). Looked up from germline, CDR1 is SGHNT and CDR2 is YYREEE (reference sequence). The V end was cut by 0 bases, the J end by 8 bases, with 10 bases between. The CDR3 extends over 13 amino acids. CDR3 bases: TGTGCCAGCAGCTTGGGGGAGGGGGGTACGCAGTATTTT. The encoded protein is CASSLGEGGTQYF.

CDR3 protein: CASSPGSYKGTDTQYF. The CDR3 bases are TGTGCCAGCAGCCCGGGAAGCTACAAAGGCACAGATACGCAGTATTTT. This chain uses TRBV21-1 with TRBJ2-3; TRBD2, the table's D call, was not compared with the DNA. TRBV21-1 is recorded as a pseudogene. The CDR3 has 16 residues.

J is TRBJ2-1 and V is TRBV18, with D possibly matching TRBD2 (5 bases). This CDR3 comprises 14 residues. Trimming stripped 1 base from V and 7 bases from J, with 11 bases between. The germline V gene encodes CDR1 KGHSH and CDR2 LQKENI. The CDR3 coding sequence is TGTGCCAGCTCACCACAATCCGGGATTAATGAGCAGTTCTTC. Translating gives CASSPQSGINEQFF.

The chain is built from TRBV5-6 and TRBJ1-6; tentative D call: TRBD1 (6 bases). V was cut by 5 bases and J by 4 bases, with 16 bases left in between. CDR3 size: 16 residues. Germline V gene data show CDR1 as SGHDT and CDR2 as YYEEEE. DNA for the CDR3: TGTGCCAGCAGTTATACCGGGACACGATATAATTCACCCCTCCACTTT. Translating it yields CASSYTGTRYNSPLHF. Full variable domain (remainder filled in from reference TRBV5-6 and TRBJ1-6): DAGVTQSPTHLIKTRGQQVTLRCSPKSGHDTVSWYQQALGQGPQFIFQYYEEEERQRGNFPDRFSGHQFPNYSSELNVNALLLGDSALYLCASSYTGTRYNSPLHFGNGTRLTVT.

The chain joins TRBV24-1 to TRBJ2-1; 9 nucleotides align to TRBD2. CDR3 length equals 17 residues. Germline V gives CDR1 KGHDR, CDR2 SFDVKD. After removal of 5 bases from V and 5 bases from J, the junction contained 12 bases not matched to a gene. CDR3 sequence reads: CATSGPRAGGGNNEQFF. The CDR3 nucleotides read TGTGCCACCAGTGGCCCCCGCGCGGGGGGGGGAAACAATGAGCAGTTCTTC.

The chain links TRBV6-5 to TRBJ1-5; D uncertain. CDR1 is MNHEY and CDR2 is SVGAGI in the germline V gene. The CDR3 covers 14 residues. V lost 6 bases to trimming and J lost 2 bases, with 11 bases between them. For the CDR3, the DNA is TGTGCCAGCAGCCCAGATGTTGGCAATCAGCCCCAGCATTTT. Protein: CASSPDVGNQPQHF.

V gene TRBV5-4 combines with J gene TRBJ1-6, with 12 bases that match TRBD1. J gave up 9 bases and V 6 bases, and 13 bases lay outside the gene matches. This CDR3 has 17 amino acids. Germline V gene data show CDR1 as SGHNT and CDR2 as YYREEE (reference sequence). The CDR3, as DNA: TGTGCCAGCAAGGCACAGGGGACAGGGGGCAGTCTTTCACCCCTCCACTTT. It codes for CASKAQGTGGSLSPLHF.

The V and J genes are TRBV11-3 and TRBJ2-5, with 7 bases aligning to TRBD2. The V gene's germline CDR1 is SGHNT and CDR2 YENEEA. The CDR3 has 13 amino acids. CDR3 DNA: TGTTCCCCTTCTGGCGGGAGAGTAGAGACCCAGTACTTC. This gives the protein CSPSGGRVETQYF.

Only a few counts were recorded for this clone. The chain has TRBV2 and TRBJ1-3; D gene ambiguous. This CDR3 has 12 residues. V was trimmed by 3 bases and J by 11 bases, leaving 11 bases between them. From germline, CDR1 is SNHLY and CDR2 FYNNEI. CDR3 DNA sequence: TGTGCCAGCAGTGATTTCCGGTCCGCCATATATTTT. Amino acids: CASSDFRSAIYF.

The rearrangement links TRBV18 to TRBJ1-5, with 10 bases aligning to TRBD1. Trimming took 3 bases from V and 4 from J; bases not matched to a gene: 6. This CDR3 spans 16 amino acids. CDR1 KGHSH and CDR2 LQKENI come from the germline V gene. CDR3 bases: TGTGCCAGCTCACCGCGGGACAGGGGCAAAAATCAGCCCCAGCATTTT. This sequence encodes CASSPRDRGKNQPQHF.

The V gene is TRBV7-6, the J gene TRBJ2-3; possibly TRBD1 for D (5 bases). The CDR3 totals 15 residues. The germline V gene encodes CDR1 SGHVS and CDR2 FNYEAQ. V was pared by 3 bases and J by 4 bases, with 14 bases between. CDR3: CASSFRAGWSDTQYF. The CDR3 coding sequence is TGTGCCAGCAGCTTTAGGGCAGGGTGGTCAGATACGCAGTATTTT.

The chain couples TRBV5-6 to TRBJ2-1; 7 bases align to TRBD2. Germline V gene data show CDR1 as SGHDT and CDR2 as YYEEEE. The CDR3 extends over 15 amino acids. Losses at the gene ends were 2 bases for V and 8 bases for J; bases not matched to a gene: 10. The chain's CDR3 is CASSFPVTLADEQFF. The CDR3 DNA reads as TGTGCCAGCAGCTTCCCAGTAACGCTAGCGGATGAGCAGTTCTTC.

CDR3 amino acids: CASSFNRDNEQFF. Written as DNA, the CDR3 is TGTGCCAGCAGTTTTAACAGAGACAATGAGCAGTTCTTC. V usage is TRBV7-2 and J usage is TRBJ2-1, with D hard to call. Germline-derived CDR1 and CDR2 are SGHTA and FQGNSA. V lost 6 bases and J 5 bases, leaving 11 bases between the germline ends. The length of the CDR3 is 13 residues. Based on the CDR3 plus reference TRBV7-2 and TRBJ2-1, the full variable domain is GAGVSQSPSNKVTEKGKDVELRCDPISGHTALYWYRQSLGQGLEFLIYFQGNSAPDKSGLPSDRFSAERTGGSVSTLTIQRTQQEDSAVYLCASSFNRDNEQFFGPGTRLTVL.

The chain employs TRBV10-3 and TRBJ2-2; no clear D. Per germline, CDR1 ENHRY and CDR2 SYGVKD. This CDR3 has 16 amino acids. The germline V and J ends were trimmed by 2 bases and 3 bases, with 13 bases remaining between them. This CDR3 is CAISEIVTMHTGELFF. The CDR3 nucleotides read TGTGCCATCAGTGAGATCGTCACAATGCACACCGGGGAGCTGTTTTTT.

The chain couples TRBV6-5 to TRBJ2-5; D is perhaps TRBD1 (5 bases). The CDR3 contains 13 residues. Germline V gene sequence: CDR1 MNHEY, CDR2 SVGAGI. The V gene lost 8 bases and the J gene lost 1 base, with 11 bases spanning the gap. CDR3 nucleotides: TGTGCCAGCTGGCAAGGGGCCCAAGAGACCCAGTACTTC. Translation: CASWQGAQETQYF.

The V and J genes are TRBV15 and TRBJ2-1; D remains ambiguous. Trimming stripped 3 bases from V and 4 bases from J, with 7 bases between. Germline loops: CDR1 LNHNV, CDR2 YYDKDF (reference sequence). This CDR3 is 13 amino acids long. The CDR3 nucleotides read TGTGCCACCAGCAGCTACGAATACAATGAGCAGTTCTTC. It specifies CATSSYEYNEQFF.

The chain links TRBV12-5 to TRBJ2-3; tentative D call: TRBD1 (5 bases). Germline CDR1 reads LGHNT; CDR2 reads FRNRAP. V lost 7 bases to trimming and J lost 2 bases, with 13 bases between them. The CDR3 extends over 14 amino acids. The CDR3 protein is CASALRAPTDTQYF. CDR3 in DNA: TGTGCTAGTGCCCTCAGGGCGCCCACAGATACGCAGTATTTT.

This CDR3 is CSVAVSRGEQYV. CDR3 nucleotide sequence: TGCAGCGTTGCCGTGTCTAGGGGAGAGCAGTACGTC. V usage is TRBV29-1 and J usage is TRBJ2-7; D may be TRBD1 (5 bases). Germline V gene sequence: CDR1 SQVTM, CDR2 ANQGSEA. The CDR3 length is 12 residues. Trimming left V 4 bases short and J 7 bases short, with 14 bases between.

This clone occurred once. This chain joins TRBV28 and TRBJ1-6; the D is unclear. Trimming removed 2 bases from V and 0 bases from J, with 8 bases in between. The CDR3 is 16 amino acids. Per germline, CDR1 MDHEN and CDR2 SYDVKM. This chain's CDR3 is CASSLMWSSYNSPLHF. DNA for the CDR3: TGTGCCAGCAGTTTAATGTGGAGCTCCTATAATTCACCCCTCCACTTT.

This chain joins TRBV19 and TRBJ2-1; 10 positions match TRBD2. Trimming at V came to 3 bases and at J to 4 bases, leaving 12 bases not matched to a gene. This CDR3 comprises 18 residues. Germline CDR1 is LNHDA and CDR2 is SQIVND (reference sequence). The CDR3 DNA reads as TGTGCCAGTAGTATCAGACTCATAGCGGGGGGTTCTTACAATGAGCAGTTCTTC. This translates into CASSIRLIAGGSYNEQFF.